These 16 T cell receptor beta chains share one sample of origin, sequenced in a study of Graves' ophthalmopathy and Graves' hyperthyroidism. For repertoire sequencing, the TCR beta CDR3 regions were amplified from RNA transcripts. HTBI-primed RT-PCR formed the first round, and a multiplex PCR formed the second. TCRdb processed the multiplex PCR reads anew with MiXCR; each CDR3 protein has one entry. The sample lists more than 550,000 distinct CDR3 sequences, about 41% occurring once. The sequencing sample was made of peripheral blood. These receptors originate from an adult man with Graves' ophthalmopathy.

The chain employs TRBV2 and TRBJ2-2, with TRBD1 matching 9 bases. Germline values: CDR1 SNHLY, CDR2 FYNNEI. J gave up 4 bases and V 5 bases, and 8 bases lay outside the gene matches. The CDR3 is made up of 16 amino acids. The CDR3 sequence is CASSYSRDRVTGELFF. CDR3 bases: TGTGCCAGCAGTTACTCAAGGGACAGGGTCACCGGGGAGCTGTTTTTT.

This rearrangement joins TRBV10-3 to TRBJ2-5; 7 positions agree with TRBD2. Germline V gene sequence: CDR1 ENHRY, CDR2 SYGVKD. The CDR3 has 14 amino acids. V trimming: 4 bases; J trimming: 1 base; junction bases outside the gene matches: 3. Here the CDR3 DNA reads TGTGCCATCAGTGCCGGGACTATCCAAGAGACCCAGTACTTC. It translates to CAISAGTIQETQYF.

At least ten counts were recorded for this clonotype. Here the CDR3 reads CASSRAGQGKGGANVLTF. DNA of the CDR3: TGTGCCAGCAGCCGAGCGGGACAGGGAAAAGGTGGGGCCAACGTCCTGACTTTC. The V and J genes are TRBV7-9 and TRBJ2-6, with 9 bases that match TRBD1. The length of the CDR3 is 18 residues. V trimming: 5 bases; J trimming: 3 bases; junction bases outside the gene matches: 11. Germline V gives CDR1 SEHNR, CDR2 FQNEAQ (reference sequence).

In this sample, this clonotype turned up many times. The V and J genes are TRBV16 and TRBJ1-5, with 7 bases lining up with TRBD1. The CDR3 runs to 17 residues. V lost 0 bases to trimming and J lost 4 bases; unmatched junction nucleotides: 9. From germline, CDR1 is KGHSY and CDR2 FQNENV. In DNA, the CDR3 is TGTGCCAGCAGCCAATCTTCATCGACAGGGAGTAATCAGCCCCAGCATTTT. Amino acid sequence: CASSQSSSTGSNQPQHF.

This clonotype was seen repeatedly, ten times or more. The chain recombines TRBV29-1 with TRBJ2-7; 10 nucleotides align to TRBD1. Germline trimming cut 2 bases from V and 4 bases from J; bases unmatched to any gene: 5. Germline CDR1 SQVTM, CDR2 ANQGSEA. The CDR3 covers 14 residues. As DNA, the CDR3 is TGCAGCGTTGAATCGGGGGACAGGGGTTACGAGCAGTACTTC. The encoded protein is CSVESGDRGYEQYF.

The table lists this clonotype with a count of one. A much more abundant neighbour one base away suggests this may be a read error. This chain uses TRBV20-1 with TRBJ2-5, with no clear D. CDR3 length: 14 residues. Between the trimmed V and J ends, which lost 3 bases and 2 bases, there was a span of 13 bases. CDR1 is DFQATT, CDR2 SNEGSKA, per germline (reference sequence). CDR3 protein: CSASGGRKQETQYF. Written as DNA, the CDR3 is TGCAGTGCTAGTGGCGGCAGAAAACAAGAGACCCAGTACTTC.

The table lists this clonotype with a count of one. This may come from a read error, since a much larger clone is one base off. The J gene is TRBJ1-2, the V gene TRBV7-2; D might be TRBD1 (5 bases). In germline, CDR1 is SGHTA, CDR2 FQGNSA. The CDR3 has 15 residues. For the CDR3, the DNA is TGTGCCAACAGCCCCGAAGGGGTAACCAACTATGGCTACACCTTC. Protein product: CANSPEGVTNYGYTF.

This clonotype was counted at least ten times. The V gene is TRBV7-8, the J gene TRBJ1-5; a possible D gene is TRBD1 (5 bases). CDR3 size: 15 residues. Germline assignment: CDR1 SGHVS and CDR2 FQNEAQ. V lost 4 bases and J 2 bases, leaving 12 bases between the germline ends. CDR3 amino acids: CASSSGDGGNQPQHF. CDR3 coding DNA: TGTGCCAGCAGCTCGGGGGACGGGGGCAATCAGCCCCAGCATTTT.

This rearrangement joins TRBV5-1 to TRBJ2-5; D is undetermined. V gave up 0 bases and J gave up 1 base, with 13 bases separating them. The CDR3 totals 16 residues. CDR1 and CDR2 from the germline V gene are SGHRS and YFSETQ. The CDR3 sequence: CASSLGATTGQETQYF. The CDR3 bases are TGCGCCAGCAGCTTGGGCGCCACGACCGGCCAAGAGACCCAGTACTTC. The variable domain in full, with the rest retrieved from reference TRBV5-1 and TRBJ2-5, is KAGVTQTPRYLIKTRGQQVTLSCSPISGHRSVSWYQQTPGQGLQFLFEYFSETQRNKGNFPGRFSGRQFSNSRSEMNVSTLELGDSALYLCASSLGATTGQETQYFGPGTRLLVL.

In this sample, this clonotype turned up a few times. The CDR3 region is CASSQDWGSTYEQYF. The CDR3 nucleotides are TGCGCCAGCAGCCAAGATTGGGGCAGTACTTACGAGCAGTACTTC. The chain links TRBV4-1 to TRBJ2-7; TRBD1 might be the D (5 bases). Germline values: CDR1 MGHRA, CDR2 YSYEKL. Trimming pared 0 bases from V and 4 bases from J, leaving 13 bases between. The CDR3 sequence is 15 residues long.

This clonotype came up many times. This chain joins TRBV24-1 and TRBJ2-6; 8 bases align to TRBD1. V was pared by 4 bases and J by 3 bases, with 4 bases of the junction left unmatched. CDR1 KGHDR and CDR2 SFDVKD come from the germline V gene. There are 16 residues in the CDR3. CDR3 region: CATSDTTGDGANVLTF. The CDR3 region has the DNA TGTGCCACCAGTGACACGACAGGGGATGGGGCCAACGTCCTGACTTTC.

The chain carries TRBV2 and TRBJ1-6, with D possibly being TRBD1 (5 bases). Germline CDR1 reads SNHLY; CDR2 reads FYNNEI. The V end lost 7 bases, the J end lost 1 base, and 17 bases lay between the germline ends. The CDR3 runs 17 residues. In DNA, the CDR3 is TGTGCCAGCAACCCGATGGGACTGAATTCCTATAATTCACCCCTCCACTTT. Protein product: CASNPMGLNSYNSPLHF.

The table lists this clonotype with many counts. The CDR3 region is CASSWDTGQGRSIYGYTF. The CDR3 DNA is TGCGCCAGCAGCTGGGACACGGGACAGGGGCGATCGATCTATGGCTACACCTTC. This rearrangement joins TRBV5-1 to TRBJ1-2, with 10 bases fitting TRBD1. CDR3 length: 18 residues. Germline assignment: CDR1 SGHRS and CDR2 YFSETQ. Trimming removed 3 bases from V and 4 bases from J; junction bases left unmatched: 15. The whole variable domain, filled in from reference TRBV5-1 and TRBJ1-2, reads KAGVTQTPRYLIKTRGQQVTLSCSPISGHRSVSWYQQTPGQGLQFLFEYFSETQRNKGNFPGRFSGRQFSNSRSEMNVSTLELGDSALYLCASSWDTGQGRSIYGYTFGSGTRLTVV.

CDR3 sequence: CSVGTGIEAFF. The CDR3 bases are TGCAGCGTCGGTACAGGAATTGAAGCTTTCTTT. The rearrangement uses TRBV29-1 and TRBJ1-1; D is perhaps TRBD1 (5 bases). The CDR3 consists of 11 residues. The V gene lost 6 bases and the J gene lost 7 bases, with 12 bases spanning the gap. Looked up from germline, CDR1 is SQVTM and CDR2 is ANQGSEA.

The J gene is TRBJ1-2, the V gene TRBV5-1; a weak D match, TRBD1 (6 bases). Germline CDR1 SGHRS, CDR2 YFSETQ. V dropped 2 bases and J dropped 0 bases, with 14 bases sitting between them. The CDR3 extends over 16 amino acids. In DNA form, the CDR3 reads TGCGCCAGCAGCTTACGCAGGGGACGAGCTAACTATGGCTACACCTTC. Encoded protein: CASSLRRGRANYGYTF.

This clonotype was observed a single time. Written as DNA, the CDR3 is TGTGCCAGCAGCTTGGGGACAGGGGCTTACGTCCTGACTTTC. Its translation: CASSLGTGAYVLTF. V gene TRBV7-8 combines with J gene TRBJ2-6, with TRBD1 matching 10 bases. The CDR3 covers 14 residues. Germline V lookup: CDR1 SGHVS, CDR2 FQNEAQ. V lost 3 bases, J lost 11 bases, and 4 bases stayed unmatched. Using reference TRBV7-8 and TRBJ2-6 for the parts outside the CDR3, the full variable domain is GAGVSQSPRYKVAKRGQDVALRCDPISGHVSLFWYQQALGQGPEFLTYFQNEAQLDKSGLPSDRFFAERPEGSVSTLKIQRTQQEDSAVYLCASSLGTGAYVLTFGAGSRLTVL.